The 29 T cell receptor beta chains listed next were all sequenced from one sample in a study of blood T cell repertoires in COVID-19. Profiled with immunoSEQ multiplex PCR; TCRdb holds only in-frame clones, not every one. The repertoire holds some 98,000 clones, with 84% as singletons. Sequencing was done on a sample of peripheral blood. The receptors originated from a man between 60 and 75 years old with acute or convalescent COVID-19.

The V gene is TRBV23-1, the J gene TRBJ1-5, with D possibly matching TRBD1 (6 bases). TRBV23-1 is an ORF for which the function is uncertain. CDR3 size: 13 residues. V was pared by 2 bases and J by 6 bases, with 8 bases between. Here the CDR3 reads CASSQQGSQPQHF. CDR3 bases: TGCGCCAGCAGTCAACAGGGGTCTCAGCCCCAGCATTTT.

V gene TRBV5-1 combines with J gene TRBJ1-6; 12 bases agree with TRBD1. The CDR3 is made up of 14 amino acids. CDR1 is SGHRS and CDR2 is YFSETQ in the germline V gene. V shed 2 bases, J shed 10 bases, and the junction held 1 base outside the gene matches. The CDR3 region is CASSFGTGGSPLHF. The CDR3 DNA reads TGCGCCAGCAGCTTCGGGACAGGGGGCTCACCCCTCCACTTT.

This chain connects TRBV5-6 to TRBJ2-1; 7 bases map to TRBD1. Germline loops: CDR1 SGHDT, CDR2 YYEEEE. J gave up 2 bases and V 7 bases, and 12 bases lay outside the gene matches. CDR3 length: 16 amino acids. CDR3 residues: CASHLETGATYNEQFF. DNA for the CDR3: TGTGCCAGCCACCTAGAAACAGGGGCCACCTACAATGAGCAGTTCTTC. The whole variable domain, filled in from reference TRBV5-6 and TRBJ2-1, reads DAGVTQSPTHLIKTRGQQVTLRCSPKSGHDTVSWYQQALGQGPQFIFQYYEEEERQRGNFPDRFSGHQFPNYSSELNVNALLLGDSALYLCASHLETGATYNEQFFGPGTRLTVL.

The V call is TRBV5-5, the J call TRBJ2-7; D is uncertain. The CDR3 runs 12 residues. V gave up 2 bases and J gave up 4 bases, with 7 bases separating them. The germline gives CDR1 SGHKS, CDR2 YYEKEE (reference sequence). The CDR3 here is CASSFDLYEQYF. The CDR3 region has the DNA TGTGCCAGCAGCTTCGACTTGTACGAGCAGTACTTC.

This clone was seen just once. The chain has TRBV25-1 and TRBJ2-2; 9 bases agree with TRBD1. V lost 5 bases, J lost 2 bases, and 6 bases stayed unmatched. Germline V gene sequence: CDR1 MGHDK, CDR2 SYGVNS. This CDR3 comprises 16 residues. CDR3 in amino acids: CASSPRDRANTGELFF. DNA for the CDR3: TGTGCCAGCAGTCCCAGGGACAGGGCAAACACCGGGGAGCTGTTTTTT.

This clone appeared once. This chain connects TRBV28 to TRBJ1-2; D possibly corresponds to TRBD1 (6 bases). This CDR3 is 14 amino acids long. The V end lost 4 bases, the J end lost 5 bases, and 14 bases lay between the germline ends. Looked up from germline, CDR1 is MDHEN and CDR2 is SYDVKM. CDR3 sequence reads: CASSSPDRYYGYTF. The CDR3, as DNA: TGTGCCAGCAGTTCCCCCGACAGGTATTATGGCTACACCTTC.

The V and J genes are TRBV10-3 and TRBJ2-2; 12 nucleotides align to TRBD2. Germline trimming cut 6 bases from V and 2 bases from J; bases unmatched to any gene: 22. This CDR3 comprises 22 residues. Per germline, CDR1 ENHRY and CDR2 SYGVKD. The CDR3 nucleotides read TGTGCCATCAGCAACCTCAAACAAAATCCGACTAGCGGGGGAGATAACACCGGGGAGCTGTTTTTT. Protein product: CAISNLKQNPTSGGDNTGELFF.

The V call is TRBV7-9, the J call TRBJ1-1; TRBD1 matches 9 bases. CDR1 and CDR2 (germline): SEHNR, FQNEAQ (reference sequence). Losses at the gene ends were 1 base for V and 1 base for J; bases not matched to a gene: 4. The CDR3 sequence is 16 residues long. The CDR3 DNA follows: TGTGCCAGCAGCTTAGTACAGGGGGCATGGAACACTGAAGCTTTCTTT. Protein: CASSLVQGAWNTEAFF.

The chain combines TRBV7-9 with TRBJ2-5; TRBD1 matches 7 bases. The germline V gene has CDR1 SEHNR and CDR2 FQNEAQ (reference sequence). V lost 1 base to trimming and J lost 4 bases; unmatched junction nucleotides: 6. This CDR3 contains 15 residues. This CDR3 is CASSLGGQSRETQYF. The CDR3 DNA reads TGTGCCAGCAGCTTAGGGGGACAGTCCCGAGAGACCCAGTACTTC.

The chain uses TRBV19 and TRBJ1-5, with a possible D match to TRBD1 (5 bases). V was cut by 5 bases and J by 5 bases, with 25 bases left in between. The CDR3 extends over 18 amino acids. Germline assignment: CDR1 LNHDA and CDR2 SQIVND (reference sequence). This chain's CDR3 is CASSPAVGGFGRYQPQHF. The CDR3 region has the DNA TGTGCCAGTAGTCCCGCCGTGGGGGGGTTTGGTCGATATCAGCCCCAGCATTTT.

The chain couples TRBV28 to TRBJ1-2; D is possibly TRBD1 (6 bases). Trimming removed 7 bases from V and 4 bases from J, with 16 bases in between. The germline gives CDR1 MDHEN, CDR2 SYDVKM. The CDR3 is made up of 14 amino acids. Written as DNA, the CDR3 is TGTGCCAGCAAGCCGGGGGGGGGCCCCTATGGCTACACCTTC. This encodes CASKPGGGPYGYTF.

The V call is TRBV19, the J call TRBJ2-7; the match to TRBD1 covers 7 bases. Germline V CDR1 and CDR2: LNHDA, SQIVND (reference sequence). The CDR3 contains 16 residues. With 3 bases clipped from V and 0 bases from J, the junction kept 8 bases outside the gene matches. CDR3 nucleotides: TGTGCCAGTAGTATTCGGGGACAGAGAACCTCCTACGAGCAGTACTTC. This translates into CASSIRGQRTSYEQYF.

On this clone: The sample holds other DNA sequences that translate to the same CDR3. This rearrangement joins TRBV14 to TRBJ1-1; D ambiguous. The V gene lost 5 bases and the J gene lost 2 bases, with 12 bases spanning the gap. CDR3 length equals 14 residues. Germline CDR1 SGHDN, CDR2 FVKESK. The CDR3 DNA reads TGTGCCAGCAGCTTGGCCGGACTAAACACTGAAGCTTTCTTT. Residues: CASSLAGLNTEAFF.

This clone occurred a few times. The rearrangement links TRBV3-1 (or the pseudogene TRBV3-2) to TRBJ1-2; possible D gene TRBD1, 6 bases. V was trimmed by 0 bases and J by 5 bases, leaving 13 bases between them. This CDR3 contains 15 residues. The germline V gene has CDR1 LGHDT and CDR2 YNNKEL (reference sequence). CDR3: CASSQDLGGRYGYTF. DNA of the CDR3: TGTGCCAGCAGCCAAGATCTAGGGGGTAGATATGGCTACACCTTC.

The V and J genes are TRBV5-1 and TRBJ2-5; a weak D match, TRBD2 (6 bases). The germline gives CDR1 SGHRS, CDR2 YFSETQ. CDR3 length equals 17 residues. Deletions cut 0 bases from V and 1 base from J, with 16 bases between. For the CDR3, the DNA is TGCGCCAGCAGCTTGGCCTCTCTCGGGAGCAGCCAAGAGACCCAGTACTTC. It specifies CASSLASLGSSQETQYF.

The chain uses TRBV4-2 and TRBJ1-1, with 8 bases matching TRBD1. Trimming removed 1 base from V and 5 bases from J; junction bases left unmatched: 9. This CDR3 has 16 amino acids. Germline V gene lookup returns CDR1 LGHNA and CDR2 YNFKEQ. The CDR3 here is CASSQGSDRARTEAFF. CDR3 DNA sequence: TGTGCCAGCAGCCAAGGGTCGGACAGGGCGAGGACTGAAGCTTTCTTT.

CDR3 residues: CASTQRSVVETEQFF. CDR3 DNA: TGTGCCAGCACCCAGAGGAGTGTCGTTGAGACCGAGCAGTTCTTC. The V and J genes are TRBV5-5 and TRBJ2-1; D unresolved. Germline V gene data show CDR1 as SGHKS and CDR2 as YYEKEE (reference sequence). The CDR3 contains 15 residues. V lost 6 bases, J lost 10 bases, and 23 bases lay in between.

This clone was observed at least ten times. The rearrangement uses TRBV2 and TRBJ2-6; TRBD2 matches 12 bases. The CDR3 is 17 residues long. The V gene end was trimmed by 6 bases and the J gene end by 3 bases; junction bases not matched to a gene: 6. Germline V gene data show CDR1 as SNHLY and CDR2 as FYNNEI. The CDR3: CASSELAGGFGANVLTF. CDR3 coding DNA: TGTGCCAGCAGCGAACTAGCGGGGGGTTTTGGGGCCAACGTCCTGACTTTC.

The chain employs TRBV6-6 and TRBJ2-2, with 7 bases fitting TRBD1. The J segment lost 3 bases and the V segment lost 4 bases, leaving 5 bases of the junction unmatched. The CDR3 runs to 15 residues. Germline CDR1 reads MNHNY; CDR2 reads SVGAGI (reference sequence). The CDR3 sequence is CASSFRDRDTGELFF. CDR3 nucleotide sequence: TGTGCCAGCAGTTTCCGGGACAGAGACACCGGGGAGCTGTTTTTT.

V gene TRBV9 combines with J gene TRBJ1-4; the match to TRBD1 covers 7 bases. The CDR3 sequence is 17 residues long. From germline, CDR1 is SGDLS and CDR2 YYNGEE. The ends lost 2 bases at V and 8 bases at J; junction bases unmatched: 15. The CDR3 sequence: CASSVGTFRGLDEKLFF. DNA of the CDR3: TGTGCCAGCAGCGTCGGAACGTTCAGGGGGTTGGACGAAAAACTGTTTTTT.

The table lists this clone with a count of one. V is TRBV6-5 and J is TRBJ1-1; 8 positions match TRBD1. This CDR3 has 14 residues. Germline V gene lookup returns CDR1 MNHEY and CDR2 SVGAGI. V trimming: 6 bases; J trimming: 7 bases; junction bases outside the gene matches: 10. In DNA form, the CDR3 reads TGTGCCAGCAGGGGGACAGGCGGGAATATTGAAGCTTTCTTT. Its protein product is CASRGTGGNIEAFF.

The V call is TRBV5-6, the J call TRBJ2-2; TRBD2 is a possible D gene (5 bases). The CDR3 length is 15 residues. Trimming shortened V by 0 bases and J by 5 bases, and 11 bases separated the two germline ends. The germline gives CDR1 SGHDT, CDR2 YYEEEE. CDR3 amino acids: CASSLVGVRTGELFF. The CDR3 DNA is TGTGCCAGCAGCTTGGTCGGGGTACGAACCGGGGAGCTGTTTTTT.

The chain has TRBV19 and TRBJ1-1; 7 bases align to TRBD1. J lost 2 bases, V lost 5 bases, and 5 bases had no gene match. CDR3 length equals 14 residues. Germline assignment: CDR1 LNHDA and CDR2 SQIVND (reference sequence). This CDR3 is CASSPGQSNTEAFF. The CDR3 nucleotides read TGTGCCAGTAGTCCGGGACAGTCAAACACTGAAGCTTTCTTT.

The rearrangement links TRBV28 to TRBJ2-3, with 9 nucleotides matching TRBD2. CDR1 is MDHEN, CDR2 SYDVKM, per germline. With 8 bases clipped from V and 2 bases from J, the junction kept 8 bases outside the gene matches. The CDR3 has 15 residues. This CDR3 reads CASGPAGGVTDTQYF. The CDR3 DNA follows: TGTGCCAGCGGGCCAGCGGGGGGCGTCACAGATACGCAGTATTTT.

This chain links TRBV7-3 with TRBJ2-3, with TRBD2 matching over 9 bases. Germline-derived CDR1 and CDR2 are SGHTA and FQGTGA. This CDR3 has 15 amino acids. The J segment lost 4 bases and the V segment lost 5 bases, leaving 7 bases of the junction unmatched. The CDR3 protein is CASSGQRGAPDTQYF. CDR3 coding DNA: TGTGCCAGCAGCGGCCAGCGGGGGGCACCAGATACGCAGTATTTT. Together with reference TRBV7-3 and TRBJ2-3, the CDR3 gives the full variable domain: GAGVSQTPSNKVTEKGKYVELRCDPISGHTALYWYRQSLGQGPEFLIYFQGTGAADDSGLPNDRFFAVRPEGSVSTLKIQRTERGDSAVYLCASSGQRGAPDTQYFGPGTRLTVL.

The chain joins TRBV28 to TRBJ1-1, with D maybe TRBD1 (6 bases). Germline CDR1 MDHEN, CDR2 SYDVKM. The CDR3 is 13 residues long. The ends were cut back, 5 bases at V and 7 bases at J, with 14 bases in the middle. CDR3 in DNA: TGTGCCAGCAGTGCCGGGACACCACTTGAAGCTTTCTTT. This codes for CASSAGTPLEAFF.

The chain employs TRBV7-6 and TRBJ2-1; 9 nucleotides agree with TRBD2. The CDR3 covers 16 residues. Germline V gene sequence: CDR1 SGHVS, CDR2 FNYEAQ. V was pared by 1 base and J by 7 bases, with 8 bases of the junction left unmatched. CDR3 sequence reads: CASSLVAGEVKNEQFF. The CDR3 region has the DNA TGTGCCAGCAGCTTAGTAGCGGGGGAGGTTAAGAATGAGCAGTTCTTC.

The CDR3 DNA reads as TGTGCCAGCAGCTTAACCTCTCCGGACAGGGGGCCTAACACTGAAGCTTTCTTT. Its protein product is CASSLTSPDRGPNTEAFF. This sequence joins TRBV7-6 and TRBJ1-1; 11 nucleotides match TRBD1. Germline assignment: CDR1 SGHVS and CDR2 FNYEAQ. V lost 2 bases and J lost 2; bases outside the gene matches: 10. This CDR3 spans 18 amino acids.

The chain has TRBV3-1 (or the pseudogene TRBV3-2) and TRBJ1-6; possible D gene TRBD1, 5 bases. Per germline, CDR1 LGHDT and CDR2 YNNKEL (reference sequence). CDR3 size: 15 residues. The ends were cut back, 0 bases at V and 6 bases at J, with 9 bases in the middle. CDR3 in amino acids: CASSQEGRVNSPLHF. The CDR3 region has the DNA TGTGCCAGCAGCCAAGAAGGCAGGGTTAATTCACCCCTCCACTTT.